Below, 23 T cell receptor beta chains from the same sample are listed, as sequenced in a study of cytomegalovirus exposure and HLA in healthy donors (dated by TCRdb to 2016 to 2017). Libraries were made using the immunoSEQ multiplex PCR assay. Drawn from immuneACCESS, this table holds only the in-frame rearrangements with V and J called that TCRdb kept. Clones are partly lost; checked studies trace under half to an unresolved V gene and leave the rest unexplained. The sample records some 170,000 clones, about nine tenths of which are singletons. The ten most abundant clones make up around 7.2% of the sample. Sequencing was carried out using PBMCs. All receptors derive from a man aged 25 to 40 in good health and CMV-seropositive.

This clone was detected many times. J is TRBJ2-5 and V is TRBV5-1; TRBD1 is a possible D gene (6 bases). The CDR3 sequence is 14 residues long. CDR1 and CDR2 from the germline V gene are SGHRS and YFSETQ. Trimming took 0 bases from V and 3 from J, leaving 9 bases between them. For the CDR3, the DNA is TGCGCCAGCAGCTTGGGACAGGCGGAAGAGACCCAGTACTTC. Protein: CASSLGQAEETQYF. Based on the CDR3 plus reference TRBV5-1 and TRBJ2-5, the full variable domain is KAGVTQTPRYLIKTRGQQVTLSCSPISGHRSVSWYQQTPGQGLQFLFEYFSETQRNKGNFPGRFSGRQFSNSRSEMNVSTLELGDSALYLCASSLGQAEETQYFGPGTRLLVL.

CDR3 protein: CASRGRNNEKLFF. The DNA of the CDR3 is TGTGCCAGCAGGGGCCGGAATAATGAAAAACTGTTTTTT. The chain employs TRBV6-1 and TRBJ1-4; D is undetermined. The CDR3 contains 13 residues. Germline V gene sequence: CDR1 MNHNS, CDR2 SASEGT. Trimming stripped 6 bases from V and 4 bases from J, with 9 bases between.

V usage is TRBV4-1 and J usage is TRBJ1-1; the D is unclear. CDR3 length: 14 residues. The V end lost 1 base, the J end lost 1 base, and 7 bases lay between the germline ends. Germline V CDR1 and CDR2: MGHRA, YSYEKL. CDR3 coding DNA: TGCGCCAGCAGCCAAGGCCCAGGGAACACTGAAGCTTTCTTT. It encodes CASSQGPGNTEAFF.

The V gene is TRBV19, the J gene TRBJ2-3, with TRBD2 as a possible D gene (5 bases). Germline V gene lookup returns CDR1 LNHDA and CDR2 SQIVND (reference sequence). Trimming stripped 10 bases from V and 0 bases from J, with 14 bases between. This CDR3 contains 14 residues. The CDR3 protein is CATAWTHSTDTQYF. The CDR3 DNA reads TGTGCCACCGCCTGGACTCATAGCACAGATACGCAGTATTTT.

V is TRBV7-3 and J is TRBJ2-2, with D uncertain. The length of the CDR3 is 12 residues. The V end was cut by 1 base, the J end by 6 bases, with 3 bases between. The germline gives CDR1 SGHTA, CDR2 FQGTGA. The CDR3 protein is CASSLNPGELFF. Written as DNA, the CDR3 is TGTGCCAGCAGCTTAAACCCCGGGGAGCTGTTTTTT.

This rearrangement joins TRBV19 to TRBJ1-1; D call uncertain. The germline CDR1 and CDR2 sequences are LNHDA and SQIVND (reference sequence). CDR3 length: 14 amino acids. The V end was cut by 7 bases, the J end by 0 bases, with 12 bases between. This CDR3 reads CASTGRAMNTEAFF. The CDR3 DNA reads TGTGCCAGTACTGGGAGGGCGATGAACACTGAAGCTTTCTTT.

The chain recombines TRBV6-1 with TRBJ1-2; D gene uncertain. The CDR3 extends over 14 amino acids. V lost 3 bases and J lost 4, with 12 bases in between. Germline CDR1 is MNHNS and CDR2 is SASEGT. The DNA for the CDR3 is TGTGCCAGCAGTGACTCGGGTTATGGCTATGGCTACACCTTC. Translation gives CASSDSGYGYGYTF.

The chain links TRBV29-1 to TRBJ2-1, with 7 bases that match TRBD1. The CDR3 runs to 14 residues. The junction had 11 bases not matched to a gene; V was cut back by 4 bases and J by 8 bases. From germline, CDR1 is SQVTM and CDR2 ANQGSEA. CDR3 bases: TGCAGCGTTGGGACAGGCCCCCCGTTCGATGAGCAGTTCTTC. This sequence encodes CSVGTGPPFDEQFF.

The genes are TRBV9 and TRBJ2-3, with 8 bases that match TRBD1. CDR3 length: 16 residues. Trimming removed 5 bases from V and 2 bases from J; junction bases left unmatched: 10. CDR1 is SGDLS and CDR2 is YYNGEE in the germline V gene. As DNA, the CDR3 is TGTGCCAGCAGTGGCTTAGGGGACAGGAACACAGATACGCAGTATTTT. It codes for CASSGLGDRNTDTQYF. Full variable domain (rest looked up from reference TRBV9 and TRBJ2-3): DSGVTQTPKHLITATGQRVTLRCSPRSGDLSVYWYQQSLDQGLQFLIQYYNGEERAKGNILERFSAQQFPDLHSELNLSSLELGDSALYFCASSGLGDRNTDTQYFGPGTRLTVL.

V is TRBV7-2 and J is TRBJ2-1; possibly TRBD2 for D (5 bases). The CDR3 is 15 amino acids. The V and J ends lost 4 bases and 0 bases respectively, with 10 bases between them. The germline gives CDR1 SGHTA, CDR2 FQGNSA. Written as DNA, the CDR3 is TGTGCCAGCAGCTCCGGTCGGGGCTCCTACAATGAGCAGTTCTTC. It translates to CASSSGRGSYNEQFF.

The chain combines TRBV30 with TRBJ1-3, with TRBD1 identical over 8 bases. The V segment lost 2 bases and the J segment 4 bases; nucleotides outside the gene matches: 7. The V gene's germline CDR1 is GTSNPN and CDR2 SVGIG (reference sequence). The CDR3 is 15 amino acids. CDR3 region: CAWSKDRVIGNTIYF. CDR3 bases: TGTGCCTGGAGTAAGGACAGGGTTATAGGAAACACCATATATTTT.

The rearrangement joins TRBV6-1 to TRBJ1-2, with 12 bases fitting TRBD1. CDR3 length equals 16 residues. V gave up 2 bases and J gave up 4 bases; unmatched junction bases: 5. Germline values: CDR1 MNHNS, CDR2 SASEGT. CDR3 in DNA: TGTGCCAGCAGTGAATTTAGGGACAGGGGGCTCTATGGCTACACCTTC. It encodes CASSEFRDRGLYGYTF.

V gene TRBV4-1 combines with J gene TRBJ1-1; D remains ambiguous. Deletions cut 2 bases from V and 1 base from J, with 8 bases between. The CDR3 is 14 amino acids. Germline assignment: CDR1 MGHRA and CDR2 YSYEKL. The CDR3 protein is CASSQPVRNTEAFF. In DNA form, the CDR3 reads TGCGCCAGCAGCCAACCGGTCCGGAACACTGAAGCTTTCTTT.

The gene calls are TRBV27 and TRBJ1-5; tentatively, D is TRBD1 (5 bases). The CDR3 consists of 15 residues. CDR1 is MNHEY and CDR2 is SMNVEV in the germline V gene (reference sequence). V was cut by 2 bases and J by 4 bases, with 12 bases left in between. The CDR3 bases are TGTGCCAGCAGTTTACGGGGGAATGCTAATCAGCCCCAGCATTTT. Its translation: CASSLRGNANQPQHF.

The gene calls are TRBV7-2 and TRBJ2-3; 7 nucleotides align to TRBD2. Germline V gene lookup returns CDR1 SGHTA and CDR2 FQGNSA. With 3 bases clipped from V and 2 bases from J, the junction kept 11 bases outside the gene matches. CDR3 length: 17 residues. The CDR3 DNA reads as TGTGCCAGCAGCTTGGGGGAGGGGCTAAAGCTCACAGATACGCAGTATTTT. Protein sequence: CASSLGEGLKLTDTQYF.

For this clone: Mismatch with germline at one junction end may stem from a read error. This sequence joins TRBV4-1 and TRBJ2-4, with TRBD1 identical over 7 bases. Germline-derived CDR1 and CDR2 are MGHRA and YSYEKL. This CDR3 spans 14 amino acids. The CDR3 DNA follows: TGCGCCAGCAGTCAAGACAGGGTTTCGAGCATTCAGTACTTC. Translated, it gives CASSQDRVSSIQYF.

The chain couples TRBV2 to TRBJ2-5; TRBD1 matches 8 bases. CDR1 and CDR2 (germline): SNHLY, FYNNEI. Losses at the gene ends were 6 bases for V and 4 bases for J; bases not matched to a gene: 7. The CDR3 consists of 14 residues. The CDR3 here is CASRVRTGPETQYF. The CDR3 nucleotides read TGTGCCAGCAGGGTTCGGACAGGGCCAGAGACCCAGTACTTC.

J is TRBJ2-5 and V is TRBV7-8; D unresolved. Germline-derived CDR1 and CDR2 are SGHVS and FQNEAQ. V lost 2 bases to trimming and J lost 2 bases, with 12 bases between them. The CDR3 is 15 amino acids. The chain's CDR3 is CASSLTEGRQETQYF. In nucleotides, the CDR3 is TGTGCCAGCAGCTTAACGGAAGGGCGGCAAGAGACCCAGTACTTC.

This chain connects TRBV6-6 to TRBJ1-1, with a weak D call TRBD1 (5 bases). V dropped 3 bases and J dropped 1 base, with 9 bases sitting between them. There are 14 residues in the CDR3. Looked up from germline, CDR1 is MNHNY and CDR2 is SVGAGI (reference sequence). The CDR3: CASSYGRANTEAFF. For the CDR3, the DNA is TGTGCCAGCAGTTATGGCAGGGCGAACACTGAAGCTTTCTTT.

The chain combines TRBV15 with TRBJ1-2; D gene uncertain. CDR1 is LNHNV, CDR2 YYDKDF, per germline (reference sequence). The CDR3 has 12 amino acids. Trimming removed 1 base from V and 6 bases from J, with 6 bases in between. CDR3 residues: CATSRVGDGYTF. For the CDR3, the DNA is TGTGCCACCAGCAGAGTTGGGGATGGCTACACCTTC.

This chain links TRBV19 with TRBJ2-7; weak D call: TRBD2 (5 bases). The CDR3 length is 13 residues. V shed 7 bases and J shed 1 base, with 11 bases lying between them. CDR1 LNHDA and CDR2 SQIVND come from the germline V gene (reference sequence). CDR3 residues: CASMGRESYEQYF. CDR3 coding DNA: TGTGCCAGTATGGGTCGGGAATCCTACGAGCAGTACTTC.

This clone showed up just once. J is TRBJ1-4 and V is TRBV27; no clear D gene. V lost 3 bases and J lost 0, with 14 bases in between. This CDR3 is 17 amino acids long. Germline V lookup: CDR1 MNHEY, CDR2 SMNVEV (reference sequence). The CDR3 sequence: CASSFGPPFATNEKLFF. CDR3 sequence (DNA): TGTGCCAGCAGTTTTGGGCCCCCATTTGCAACTAATGAAAAACTGTTTTTT. Full variable domain (rest looked up from reference TRBV27 and TRBJ1-4): EAQVTQNPRYLITVTGKKLTVTCSQNMNHEYMSWYRQDPGLGLRQIYYSMNVEVTDKGDVPEGYKVSRKEKRNFPLILESPSPNQTSLYFCASSFGPPFATNEKLFFGSGTQLSVL.

The genes are TRBV7-3 and TRBJ2-7; maybe TRBD2 (6 bases). Trimming pared 5 bases from V and 2 bases from J, leaving 16 bases between. The CDR3 extends over 15 amino acids. Germline V gene sequence: CDR1 SGHTA, CDR2 FQGTGA. CDR3 nucleotide sequence: TGTGCCAGCAGCCCTCACGGGAGCGAAGCCTACGAGCAGTACTTC. Translating gives CASSPHGSEAYEQYF.